The clone carrying this T cell receptor (beta chain) has only one observation. What it binds is unknown. V lost 3 bases to trimming and J lost 2 bases; unmatched junction nucleotides: 10. The CDR3 totals 16 residues. Germline-derived CDR1 and CDR2 are SQVTM and ANQGSEA. CD45RO negativity and positive selection for CCR7 defined naive CD8 cells, a population that excluded terminally differentiated effector memory CD45RA+ cells. This sample was taken from a study of shared clonotypes between healthy human individuals. Turning to the study itself: The people who gave samples were two women and a few men aged 18 to 49. Study-level points and caveats: Shared across a handful of donors were approximately 5% of the naive CD4 clonotypes. What naive subsets generally showed was a larger estimated richness than memory subsets showed. Relative to clonotypes present in all four donors, those not shared had lower generation probabilities.

Measured with immunoSEQ multiplex PCR; TCRdb has only the in-frame clones, and not every one. Of 650,000 to 800,000 clones in the sample, about 90% were seen once. The specimen was naive CD8+ T cells sorted from blood. This clonotype was sampled from a man between 25 and 39 years old in good health. The chain employs TRBV29-1 and TRBJ2-1, with 7 positions matching TRBD2. DNA for the CDR3: TGCAGCGTTGAGGGGCGGGAGAATAGGGCCTACAATGAGCAGTTCTTC. Protein sequence: CSVEGRENRAYNEQFF.